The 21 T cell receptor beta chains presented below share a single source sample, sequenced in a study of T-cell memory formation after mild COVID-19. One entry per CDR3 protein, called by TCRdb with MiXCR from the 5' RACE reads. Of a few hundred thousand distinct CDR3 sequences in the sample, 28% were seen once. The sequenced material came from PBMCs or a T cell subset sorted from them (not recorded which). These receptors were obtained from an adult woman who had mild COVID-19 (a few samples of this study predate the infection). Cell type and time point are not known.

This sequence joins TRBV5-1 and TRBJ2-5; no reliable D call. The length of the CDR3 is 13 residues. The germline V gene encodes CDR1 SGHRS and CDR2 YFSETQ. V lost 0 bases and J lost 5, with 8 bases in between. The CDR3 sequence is CASSLDIGETQYF. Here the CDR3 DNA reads TGCGCCAGCAGCTTGGACATTGGTGAGACCCAGTACTTC.

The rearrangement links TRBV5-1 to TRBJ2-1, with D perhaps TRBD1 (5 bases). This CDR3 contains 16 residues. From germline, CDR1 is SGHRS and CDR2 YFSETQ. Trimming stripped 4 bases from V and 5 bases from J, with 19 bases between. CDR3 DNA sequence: TGCGCCAGCAGCCGTGAGCCAGGGCTCTGGGACAATGAGCAGTTCTTC. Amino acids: CASSREPGLWDNEQFF.

The CDR3 DNA is TGTGCCAGCAAGGTTGGCGGAAACATTCAGTACTTC. Protein product: CASKVGGNIQYF. The gene calls are TRBV12-3 or TRBV12-4 and TRBJ2-4; D not resolved. The V end was cut by 7 bases, the J end by 6 bases, with 10 bases between. The CDR3 is 12 residues long.

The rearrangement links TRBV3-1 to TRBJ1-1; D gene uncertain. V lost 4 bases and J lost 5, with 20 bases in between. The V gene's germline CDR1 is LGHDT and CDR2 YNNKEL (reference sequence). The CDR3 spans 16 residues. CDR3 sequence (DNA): TGTGCCAGCAGCCGTGGTTCGTATGGCCAGAGTACTGAAGCTTTCTTT. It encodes CASSRGSYGQSTEAFF.

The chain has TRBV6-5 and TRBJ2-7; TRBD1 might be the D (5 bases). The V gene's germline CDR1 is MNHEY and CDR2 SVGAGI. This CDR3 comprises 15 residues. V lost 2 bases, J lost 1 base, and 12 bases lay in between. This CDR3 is CASSYGGAGSYEQYF. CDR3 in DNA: TGTGCCAGCAGTTACGGTGGGGCAGGGTCCTACGAGCAGTACTTC.

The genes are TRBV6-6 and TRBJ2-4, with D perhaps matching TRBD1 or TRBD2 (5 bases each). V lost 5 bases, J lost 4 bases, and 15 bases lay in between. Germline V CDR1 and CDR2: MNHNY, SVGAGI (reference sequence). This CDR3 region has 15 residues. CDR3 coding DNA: TGTGCCAGCAGTCTACGGACATGGGAGAAAAACATTCAGTACTTC. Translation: CASSLRTWEKNIQYF.

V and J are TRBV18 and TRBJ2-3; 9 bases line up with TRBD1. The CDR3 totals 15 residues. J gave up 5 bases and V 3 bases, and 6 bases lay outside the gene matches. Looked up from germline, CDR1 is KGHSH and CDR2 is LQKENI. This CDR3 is CASSPGTGTRDTQYF. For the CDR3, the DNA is TGTGCCAGCTCACCCGGGACAGGGACCAGAGATACGCAGTATTTT.

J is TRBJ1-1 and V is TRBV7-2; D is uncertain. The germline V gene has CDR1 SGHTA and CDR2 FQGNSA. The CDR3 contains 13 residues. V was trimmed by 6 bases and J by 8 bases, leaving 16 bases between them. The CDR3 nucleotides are TGTGCCAGCAGTCAGGAGAGGCGCTCGGAAGCTTTCTTT. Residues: CASSQERRSEAFF.

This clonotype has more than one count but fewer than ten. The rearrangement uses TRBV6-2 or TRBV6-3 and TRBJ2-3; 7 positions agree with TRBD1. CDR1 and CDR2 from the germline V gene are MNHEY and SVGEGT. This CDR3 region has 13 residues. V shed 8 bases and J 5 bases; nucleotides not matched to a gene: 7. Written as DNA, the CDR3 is TGTGCCAGCGCCCAAGACAGGGTAGATACGCAGTATTTT. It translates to CASAQDRVDTQYF.

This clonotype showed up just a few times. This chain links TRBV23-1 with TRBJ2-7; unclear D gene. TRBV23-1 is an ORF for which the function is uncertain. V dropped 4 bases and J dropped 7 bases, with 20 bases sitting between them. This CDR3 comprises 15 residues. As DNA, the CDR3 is TGCGCCAGCAGTCCCCCAACGGACCCTGAGAAAGAGCAGTACTTC. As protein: CASSPPTDPEKEQYF.

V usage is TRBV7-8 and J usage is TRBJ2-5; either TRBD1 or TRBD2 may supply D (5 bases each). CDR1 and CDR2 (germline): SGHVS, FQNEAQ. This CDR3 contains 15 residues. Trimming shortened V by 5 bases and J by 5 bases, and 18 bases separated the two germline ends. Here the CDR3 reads CASSPSGRTRETQYF. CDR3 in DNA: TGTGCCAGCAGCCCCTCGGGGCGAACGCGGGAGACCCAGTACTTC.

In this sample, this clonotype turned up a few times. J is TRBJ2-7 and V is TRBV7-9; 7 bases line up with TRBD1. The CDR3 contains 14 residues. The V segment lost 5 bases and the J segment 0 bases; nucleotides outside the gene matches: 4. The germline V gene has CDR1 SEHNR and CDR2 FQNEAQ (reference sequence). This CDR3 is CASSTGQDSYEQYF. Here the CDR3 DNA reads TGTGCCAGCAGCACCGGACAGGACTCCTACGAGCAGTACTTC.

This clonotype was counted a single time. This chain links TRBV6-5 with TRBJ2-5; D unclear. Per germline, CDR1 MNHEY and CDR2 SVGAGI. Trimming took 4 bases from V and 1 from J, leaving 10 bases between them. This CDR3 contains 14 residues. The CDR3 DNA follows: TGTGCCAGCAGTTCTTCCCTGAGCCAAGAGACCCAGTACTTC. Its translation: CASSSSLSQETQYF.

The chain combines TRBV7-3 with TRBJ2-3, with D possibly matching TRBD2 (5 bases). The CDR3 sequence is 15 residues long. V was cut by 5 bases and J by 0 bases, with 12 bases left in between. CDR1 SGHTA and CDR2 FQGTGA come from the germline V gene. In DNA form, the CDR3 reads TGTGCCAGCAGCCCGTCGCGGGCCAGCACAGATACGCAGTATTTT. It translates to CASSPSRASTDTQYF. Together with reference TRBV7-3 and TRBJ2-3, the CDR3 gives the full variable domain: GAGVSQTPSNKVTEKGKYVELRCDPISGHTALYWYRQSLGQGPEFLIYFQGTGAADDSGLPNDRFFAVRPEGSVSTLKIQRTERGDSAVYLCASSPSRASTDTQYFGPGTRLTVL.

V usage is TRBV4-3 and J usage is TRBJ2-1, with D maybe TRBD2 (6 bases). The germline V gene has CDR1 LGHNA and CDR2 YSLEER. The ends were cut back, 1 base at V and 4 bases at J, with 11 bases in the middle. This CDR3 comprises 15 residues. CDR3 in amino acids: CASSQGGGVYNEQFF. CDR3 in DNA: TGCGCCAGCAGCCAAGGTGGAGGGGTATACAATGAGCAGTTCTTC.

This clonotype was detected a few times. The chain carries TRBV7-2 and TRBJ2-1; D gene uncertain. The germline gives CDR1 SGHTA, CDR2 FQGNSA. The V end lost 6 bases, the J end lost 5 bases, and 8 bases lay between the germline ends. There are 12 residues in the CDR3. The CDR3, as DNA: TGTGCCAGCAGGGACCCCAACAATGAGCAGTTCTTC. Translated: CASRDPNNEQFF.

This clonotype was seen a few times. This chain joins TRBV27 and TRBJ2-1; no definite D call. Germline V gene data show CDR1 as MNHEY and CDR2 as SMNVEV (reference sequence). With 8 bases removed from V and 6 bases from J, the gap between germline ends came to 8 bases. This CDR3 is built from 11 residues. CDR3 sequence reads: CASFSLNEQFF. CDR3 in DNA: TGTGCCAGCTTTTCCCTCAATGAGCAGTTCTTC.

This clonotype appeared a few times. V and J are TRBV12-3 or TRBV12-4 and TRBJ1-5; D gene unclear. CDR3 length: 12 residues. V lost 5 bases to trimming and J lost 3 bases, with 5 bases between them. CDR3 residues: CASSVINQPQHF. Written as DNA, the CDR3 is TGTGCCAGCAGTGTCATCAATCAGCCCCAGCATTTT.

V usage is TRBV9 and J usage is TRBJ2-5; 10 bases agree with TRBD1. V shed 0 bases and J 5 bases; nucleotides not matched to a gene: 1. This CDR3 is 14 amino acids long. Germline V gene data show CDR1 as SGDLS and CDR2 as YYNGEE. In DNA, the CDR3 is TGTGCCAGCAGCGTAGCGACAGGGGGCGAGACCCAGTACTTC. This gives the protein CASSVATGGETQYF.

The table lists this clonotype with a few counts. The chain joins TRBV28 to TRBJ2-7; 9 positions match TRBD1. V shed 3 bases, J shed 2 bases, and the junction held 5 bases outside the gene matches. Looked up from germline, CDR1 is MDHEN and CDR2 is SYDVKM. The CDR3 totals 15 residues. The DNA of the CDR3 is TGTGCCAGCAGTTTCAGGGACAGGGACCCCTACGAGCAGTACTTC. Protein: CASSFRDRDPYEQYF.

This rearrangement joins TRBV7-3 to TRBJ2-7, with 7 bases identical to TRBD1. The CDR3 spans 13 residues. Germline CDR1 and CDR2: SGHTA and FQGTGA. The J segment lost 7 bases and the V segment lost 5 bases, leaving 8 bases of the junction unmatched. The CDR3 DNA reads TGTGCCAGCAGCCTCCGGGACAGTTCAGAGCAGTACTTC. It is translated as CASSLRDSSEQYF.